The text below deals with one T cell receptor beta chain. Its antigen remains unknown. The data originate from a study of identical twins. Whole-study findings and limits: Out-of-frame sharing of TCR alpha in monozygotic twins was underestimated by models. For zero-insertion analyses, partial confounding could come from invariant MAIT and iNKT cells.

All of the donors were Caucasians in good health. V was shortened by 3 bases and J by 5 bases, with 16 bases between the two germline ends. Germline-derived CDR1 and CDR2 are SGHAT and FQNNGV. The CDR3 is made up of 16 amino acids. cDNA carried unique molecular identifiers, and a universal primer site was added by template switching. Each CDR3 protein gets one entry after TCRdb re-called the 5' RACE reads with MiXCR. Of 750,000 to 950,000 distinct CDR3 sequences in the sample, more than 9% are singletons; the top ten hold around 1.6%. These data also formed part of another study, on yellow fever vaccine responses in identical twins.

The clonotype originates from a woman younger than 35 in good health. The rearrangement joins TRBV11-2 to TRBJ2-2; D not resolved. Input material: PBMCs. CDR3: CASSFLYEEITGELFF. DNA of the CDR3: TGTGCCAGCAGCTTCCTGTATGAGGAGATTACCGGGGAGCTGTTTTTT.